What follows is one TCR beta chain and its context. Assay used: immunoSEQ multiplex PCR; TCRdb lists only in-frame clones, some missing. This sample has around 120,000 clones; approximately 89% occur once, and the top ten carry approximately 3.7%. The data belong to a study of T cell changes during pregnancy in multiple sclerosis. This sequence originates from a female donor with multiple sclerosis, enrolled in a pregnancy study. The source material was peripheral blood, sampled after pregnancy.

CDR3 nucleotide sequence: TGCAGCGTAGCGACAGGGCCCCTTCAGCCCCAGCATTTT. Translating gives CSVATGPLQPQHF. The chain is built from TRBV29-1 and TRBJ1-5; 7 bases agree with TRBD1. With 6 bases clipped from V and 6 bases from J, the junction kept 8 bases outside the gene matches. There are 13 residues in the CDR3. The germline V gene has CDR1 SQVTM and CDR2 ANQGSEA.